The source of this TCR beta chain is a study of CD8 T cells in ankylosing spondylitis. Broader study findings: Blood from ankylosing spondylitis patients appeared to carry a characteristic eight-variant TCR beta motif. Reportedly, significant enrichment of disease-linked clones occurred in matched ankylosing spondylitis synovial fluid. Past studies reported some motif variants in reactive arthritis synovial fluid and blood. Researchers report that disease-linked clones proved CD8+ and relatively rare in peripheral blood.

The germline V gene has CDR1 SGHTA and CDR2 FQGNSA. Trimming shortened V by 0 bases and J by 2 bases, and 11 bases separated the two germline ends. This CDR3 comprises 15 residues. The sample holds a few counts of this clonotype. Its antigen is currently unknown. Preparation of TCR beta libraries was done by quantitative 5'-RACE with molecular barcodes. MiXCR, applied by TCRdb to the 5' RACE reads, yields one record per CDR3 protein. The sample includes about 800,000 distinct CDR3 sequences, about 12% of them seen just once. Material: blood, either unsorted or a sorted T cell fraction (not recorded which). V is TRBV7-2 and J is TRBJ2-7; weak D call: TRBD1 (5 bases). The source is a male donor with ankylosing spondylitis. In DNA, the CDR3 is TGTGCCAGCAGCTTAGCGGTACAGGAAACCTACGAGCAGTACTTC. Amino acid sequence: CASSLAVQETYEQYF.